One and the same sample provided the 16 T cell receptor beta chains below, sequenced in a study of cytomegalovirus exposure and HLA in healthy donors. PCR used 60 Vbeta primers and 13 Jbeta primers. Measured with immunoSEQ multiplex PCR; TCRdb has only the in-frame clones, and not every one. The data show 150,000 to 200,000 clones, with around 76% seen just once and around 1.5% held by the top ten. The sample taken for sequencing was PBMCs. All receptors derive from a girl aged 5-17 years in good health and CMV-seropositive.

The chain uses TRBV28 and TRBJ1-2, with 7 bases that match TRBD1. J lost 5 bases, V lost 6 bases, and 12 bases had no gene match. Germline values: CDR1 MDHEN, CDR2 SYDVKM. This CDR3 region has 15 residues. The CDR3 protein is CASRPNLGTEYGYTF. CDR3 DNA sequence: TGTGCCAGCAGACCAAACCTCGGGACAGAATATGGCTACACCTTC.

The V and J genes are TRBV21-1 and TRBJ2-7; the table's D gene call, TRBD1, was not cross checked with the DNA. TRBV21-1 is classified as a pseudogene. There are 16 residues in the CDR3. The CDR3 spells CASSKNGGQEDYEQYF. CDR3 coding DNA: TGTGCCAGCAGCAAAAACGGGGGACAGGAAGACTACGAGCAGTACTTC.

In this sample, this clone turned up a few times. Here the CDR3 reads CASSSGQGPYEQYF. Here the CDR3 DNA reads TGTGCCAGCAGCTCAGGACAGGGACCCTACGAGCAGTACTTC. The V call is TRBV7-8, the J call TRBJ2-7; 8 nucleotides agree with TRBD1. Germline V CDR1 and CDR2: SGHVS, FQNEAQ. Germline trimming cut 4 bases from V and 2 bases from J; bases unmatched to any gene: 4. The CDR3 is 14 residues long.

This clone came up once. The CDR3 region is CAWRKAGQETQYF. The CDR3 DNA reads as TGTGCCTGGAGGAAAGCGGGCCAAGAGACCCAGTACTTC. The chain carries TRBV30 and TRBJ2-5; D may be TRBD2 (6 bases). Germline V gene data show CDR1 as GTSNPN and CDR2 as SVGIG (reference sequence). The V and J ends lost 3 bases and 1 base respectively, with 9 bases between them. The CDR3 length is 13 residues.

The table lists this clone with a few counts. CDR3 sequence reads: CASSLQGQMNTEAFF. CDR3 sequence (DNA): TGTGCCAGCAGCCTCCAGGGACAGATGAACACTGAAGCTTTCTTT. The rearrangement joins TRBV4-2 to TRBJ1-1; 7 nucleotides line up with TRBD1. This CDR3 region has 15 residues. The germline CDR1 and CDR2 sequences are LGHNA and YNFKEQ. The ends lost 4 bases at V and 0 bases at J; junction bases unmatched: 5.

The chain recombines TRBV2 with TRBJ2-7; 7 positions agree with TRBD1. The CDR3 covers 16 residues. The ends lost 0 bases at V and 5 bases at J; junction bases unmatched: 10. Germline loops: CDR1 SNHLY, CDR2 FYNNEI. CDR3 sequence: CASSEAIATGIHEQYF. The CDR3 DNA follows: TGTGCCAGCAGTGAAGCGATTGCGACAGGGATCCACGAGCAGTACTTC.

The J gene is TRBJ1-2, the V gene TRBV18, with D hard to call. This CDR3 is built from 15 residues. Trimming removed 0 bases from V and 7 bases from J, with 15 bases in between. Germline lookup yields CDR1 KGHSH and CDR2 LQKENI. Here the CDR3 DNA reads TGTGCCAGCTCACCACCGAGCACCCCGAGTCTTGGCTACACCTTC. The encoded protein is CASSPPSTPSLGYTF.

The chain recombines TRBV13 with TRBJ2-1; D unclear. Trimming removed 5 bases from V and 0 bases from J, with 11 bases in between. Germline CDR1 and CDR2: PRHDT and FYEKMQ (reference sequence). This CDR3 has 15 amino acids. The CDR3 is CASSTDGGSYNEQFF. As DNA, the CDR3 is TGTGCCAGCAGCACAGACGGTGGCTCCTACAATGAGCAGTTCTTC.

This clone was found once. The chain joins TRBV18 to TRBJ1-2, with TRBD1 as a possible D gene (5 bases). The germline gives CDR1 KGHSH, CDR2 LQKENI. The CDR3 spans 16 residues. The V end was cut by 0 bases, the J end by 1 base, with 12 bases between. The CDR3 nucleotides read TGTGCCAGCTCACCACCGGTTGGGGGGATTAACTATGGCTACACCTTC. This codes for CASSPPVGGINYGYTF.

The V gene is TRBV30, the J gene TRBJ2-7; TRBD1 aligns across 8 bases. The CDR3 covers 13 residues. Germline V gene sequence: CDR1 GTSNPN, CDR2 SVGIG (reference sequence). The V segment lost 2 bases and the J segment 3 bases; nucleotides outside the gene matches: 3. The CDR3 sequence is CAWSTGGNYEQYF. In DNA, the CDR3 is TGTGCCTGGAGTACAGGGGGGAACTACGAGCAGTACTTC.

The rearrangement uses TRBV6-1 and TRBJ2-7, with a weak D call TRBD2 (6 bases). Trimming left V 2 bases short and J 0 bases short, with 11 bases between. Germline CDR1 and CDR2: MNHNS and SASEGT. The CDR3 totals 15 residues. This chain's CDR3 is CASSELATSSYEQYF. The CDR3 DNA is TGTGCCAGCAGTGAACTAGCGACGAGCTCCTACGAGCAGTACTTC.

The chain links TRBV14 to TRBJ1-1; D is perhaps TRBD1 (6 bases). Germline V gives CDR1 SGHDN, CDR2 FVKESK. V was shortened by 1 base and J by 8 bases, with 14 bases between the two germline ends. The CDR3 is 14 amino acids. The DNA for the CDR3 is TGTGCCAGCAGCCAAGCTTACACAGGGCAGGAAGCTTTCTTT. Translated: CASSQAYTGQEAFF.

The V gene is TRBV27, the J gene TRBJ2-2; D unclear. The CDR3 length is 14 residues. Germline CDR1 is MNHEY and CDR2 is SMNVEV (reference sequence). The V gene lost 3 bases and the J gene lost 4 bases, with 9 bases spanning the gap. CDR3 in amino acids: CASSFSSGTGELFF. The CDR3 nucleotides are TGTGCCAGCAGTTTTTCTTCGGGCACCGGGGAGCTGTTTTTT.

V usage is TRBV6-5 and J usage is TRBJ1-1; TRBD1 aligns across 7 bases. This CDR3 region has 14 residues. With V trimmed by 2 bases and J by 1 base, 1 base remained unmatched. Germline lookup yields CDR1 MNHEY and CDR2 SVGAGI. In DNA form, the CDR3 reads TGTGCCAGCAGTTACCGGACAGGGAACACTGAAGCTTTCTTT. This codes for CASSYRTGNTEAFF.

Comment on this clone: In the same sample, other DNA sequences code for this CDR3. The chain has TRBV19 and TRBJ1-1; D gene unclear. Germline values: CDR1 LNHDA, CDR2 SQIVND (reference sequence). V dropped 1 base and J dropped 4 bases, with 7 bases sitting between them. The CDR3 runs to 13 residues. Here the CDR3 DNA reads TGTGCCAGTAGTATAGGGGGAGGCACTGAAGCTTTCTTT. As protein: CASSIGGGTEAFF.

The gene calls are TRBV7-8 and TRBJ2-7, with 7 bases fitting TRBD1. The CDR3 length is 20 residues. With 1 base clipped from V and 8 bases from J, the junction kept 26 bases outside the gene matches. The germline V gene encodes CDR1 SGHVS and CDR2 FQNEAQ. CDR3 in DNA: TGTGCCAGCAGCTTAGTTGGGCCCGGAACAGGGGTCCCATGGGGGATGAAGCAGTACTTC. As protein: CASSLVGPGTGVPWGMKQYF.